Sequencing of this T cell receptor (beta chain) was carried out in a study of shared clonotypes between healthy human individuals. TCRdb keeps only in-frame clones here, not all; method: immunoSEQ multiplex PCR. The table records 550,000 to 850,000 clones, under 80% of them present only once. J lost 5 bases, V lost 6 bases, and 2 bases had no gene match. The CDR3 runs to 15 residues. Germline CDR1 is MNHEY and CDR2 is SVGAGI. This clone was observed at least ten times. The receptor's source is a woman under 40 in good health. The chain joins TRBV6-5 to TRBJ2-2; TRBD2 matches 14 bases. The sample taken for sequencing was memory CD4+ T cells sorted from blood. Specified subset: CD45RA-negative fraction. The CDR3 region is CASSRLAGGTGELFF. As DNA, the CDR3 is TGTGCCAGCAGCCGACTAGCGGGAGGGACCGGGGAGCTGTTTTTT.